This entry is about one T cell receptor (beta chain). Its antigen is as yet unknown. At minimum, one pre-ART and two post-ART PBMC samples were obtained from each donor. Roughly 0.85-11 million cryopreserved PBMC were held in samples before DNA extraction. The data derive from a study of long-term antiretroviral therapy in people with HIV. Study-level points and caveats: ART adherence was not documented, and neither viral resistance nor therapy changes had any data.

At survey level, the immunoSEQ assay was run in its v3.0 version. The sequencing target was about 35,000-55,000 T-cell genomes per sample. Assay used: immunoSEQ multiplex PCR; TCRdb lists only in-frame clones, some missing. The sample contains about 20,000 clones, about 91% of which appear only once. The receptor's source is a woman between 50 and 59 years old with HIV. Source: unsorted PBMCs, taken 4.4 years after starting antiretroviral therapy.

The CDR3 loop reads CASSYSNRAQPQHF. The CDR3 nucleotides read TGTGCCAGCAGTTACTCCAACAGGGCGCAGCCCCAGCATTTT. The V call is TRBV6-5, the J call TRBJ1-5; D is possibly TRBD1 (6 bases). The germline gives CDR1 MNHEY, CDR2 SVGAGI. V lost 0 bases, J lost 7 bases, and 10 bases lay in between. The CDR3 is made up of 14 amino acids.